These 2 T cell receptor beta chains originate from one sample sequenced in a study of cytomegalovirus exposure and HLA in healthy donors. It was with 60 Vbeta and 13 Jbeta primers that the PCR ran. Profiled with immunoSEQ multiplex PCR; TCRdb holds only in-frame clones, not every one. The repertoire holds under 200,000 clones, with 60% to 80% as singletons. The sequencing input was PBMCs. These receptors were taken from a man in his sixties in good health and CMV-seronegative.

In its sample, this clone was seen once. CDR3 in amino acids: CASSQNRGTGGEQYF. CDR3 sequence (DNA): TGCGCCAGCAGCCAAAATAGAGGGACAGGGGGAGAGCAGTACTTC. This chain links TRBV4-3 with TRBJ2-7; 11 positions match TRBD1. The V segment lost 2 bases and the J segment 7 bases; nucleotides outside the gene matches: 7. The CDR3 spans 15 residues. CDR1 is LGHNA, CDR2 YSLEER, per germline.

V and J are TRBV4-1 and TRBJ1-3; D is undetermined. This CDR3 region has 18 residues. The V and J ends lost 0 bases and 0 bases respectively, with 15 bases between them. Germline lookup yields CDR1 MGHRA and CDR2 YSYEKL. The CDR3 is CASSQDQSSGNSGNTIYF. The CDR3 region has the DNA TGCGCCAGCAGCCAAGATCAGAGCTCCGGGAACTCTGGAAACACCATATATTTT.